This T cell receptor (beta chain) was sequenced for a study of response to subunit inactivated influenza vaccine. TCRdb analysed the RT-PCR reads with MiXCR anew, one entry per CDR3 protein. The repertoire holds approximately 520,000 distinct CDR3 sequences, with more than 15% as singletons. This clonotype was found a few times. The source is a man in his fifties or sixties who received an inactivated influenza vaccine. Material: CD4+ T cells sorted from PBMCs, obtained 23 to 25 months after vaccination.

The CDR3 coding sequence is TGTGCCAGCAGTTTTAATTCGGGCACTGAAGCTTTCTTT. As protein: CASSFNSGTEAFF. J is TRBJ1-1 and V is TRBV12-3 or TRBV12-4; the D is unclear. V lost 3 bases, J lost 4 bases, and 9 bases lay in between. The CDR3 contains 13 residues.